This TCR beta chain was documented in a study of blood T cells in healthy people across ages. Study-level points and caveats: In older individuals, TCR beta diversity per million T cells was lower, falling roughly linearly with age. Percentage of naive T cells showed a strong correlation with TCR beta diversity.

Germline values: CDR1 SEHNR, CDR2 FQNEAQ (reference sequence). The CDR3 contains 14 residues. A J-beta primer mix and a sample-barcoded 5' primer were used in a second PCR of roughly 6 to 11 cycles. Each cDNA was tagged by a template-switch adaptor containing 12 random nucleotides. Each CDR3 protein gets one entry after TCRdb re-called the 5' RACE reads with MiXCR. The sample has 650,000 to 950,000 distinct CDR3 sequences; under 45% are singletons. This clonotype has a handful of counts. Its antigen remains unidentified. PBMCs were isolated at a quantity of at least 6 million per sample. The sequence was obtained from a man in his fifties or sixties in good health. What was sequenced was blood. The chain recombines TRBV7-9 with TRBJ2-7, with D tentatively TRBD2 (5 bases). TRBJ2-5 explains the end of the DNA better; the J call may be wrong. CDR3 sequence: CASSLGSGIETQYF. Written as DNA, the CDR3 is TGTGCCAGCAGCTTGGGCTCCGGGATAGAGACCCAGTACTTC.